This TCR beta chain derives from a study of cytomegalovirus exposure and HLA in healthy donors. Regarding this clone: As yet, its antigen is unknown.

The study, taken as a whole, reports: TCR sequences were mostly rare, though some public TCRs occurred in many donors. Several of the most significant clusters appeared linked to common viral pathogens, based on a later analysis. Analyses of presence/absence relied on an assumption of roughly uniform sequencing depth across donors.

Though probably carrying unrecorded immune exposures, donors were nominally healthy at sampling. The CDR3 is 16 residues long. Germline CDR1 reads MNHEY; CDR2 reads SMNVEV (reference sequence). Trimming pared 5 bases from V and 3 bases from J, leaving 16 bases between. PCR primers comprised 60 Vbeta and 13 Jbeta primers. The repertoire was sequenced with immunoSEQ multiplex PCR; TCRdb's copy has only in-frame clones and lacks some. The sample shows about 140,000 clones, roughly 77% of them seen only once. The V gene is TRBV27, the J gene TRBJ2-2, with D possibly being TRBD2 (5 bases). Sequencing was done on a sample of PBMCs. This TCR was sampled from a female donor in good health and CMV-seronegative. The CDR3 sequence is CASSPRRRRDTGELFF. The CDR3 nucleotides read TGTGCCAGCAGTCCCAGACGCAGGCGGGACACCGGGGAGCTGTTTTTT.